A selection of T cell receptor beta chains follows, all from one sample in a study of T cell responses to AZD1222 COVID-19 vaccine. Using immunoSEQ multiplex PCR, the repertoire was profiled, and TCRdb retains in-frame clones only, with some absent. The data show 95,000 to 110,000 clones, with about 85% seen just once and 4.8% held by the top ten. This specimen was peripheral blood, taken 28 days after the second AZD1222 dose. The receptors were gathered from an adult who received the AZD1222 COVID-19 vaccine. Each CDR3 is given with its conserved first and last residue. D genes are given only for firm matches. Clone size is shown for a subset of rows, as once, few, many or a class of expanded clone.

V gene,D gene,J gene,clone size,CDR3 DNA,CDR3 protein
TRBV5-4,.,TRBJ1-4,.,TGTGCCAGCAGCTTTAATAATGAAAAACTGTTTTTT,CASSFNNEKLFF
TRBV11-2,.,TRBJ1-2,once,TGTGCCAGCAGCTTAGGGTTCGATGGCTACACCTTC,CASSLGFDGYTF
TRBV7-9,.,TRBJ2-7,.,TGTGCCAGCAGCGCCGCCGGGACCGCGTCCTACGAGCAGTACTTC,CASSAAGTASYEQYF
TRBV6-5,.,TRBJ1-6,.,TGTGCCAGCAGTTACTCGTCAGGGGTGGGTTCACCCCTCCACTTT,CASSYSSGVGSPLHF
TRBV7-8,.,TRBJ1-1,.,TGTGCCAGCAGCTTAGTGTCAGGGTGGGATAACACTGAAGCTTTCTTT,CASSLVSGWDNTEAFF
TRBV3-1/TRBV3-2,.,TRBJ1-2,.,TGTGCCAGCAGATCACACCAAGGAGGGAACGGCTACACCTTC,CASRSHQGGNGYTF
TRBV29-1,.,TRBJ1-1,.,TGCAGCGCCGAGAACACTGAAGCTTTCTTT,CSAENTEAFF
TRBV25-1,.,TRBJ1-5,.,TGTGCCAGCAGTGTAGAGGGTTTTAATCAGCCCCAGCATTTT,CASSVEGFNQPQHF
TRBV7-4,.,TRBJ1-3,.,TGTGCCAGCAGCTTCACAGGGCGAGGAAACACCATATATTTT,CASSFTGRGNTIYF
TRBV12-5,.,TRBJ2-3,.,TGTGCTAGTGGTTACTCCGGGACTCCCACAGATACGCAGTATTTT,CASGYSGTPTDTQYF
TRBV28,.,TRBJ1-2,.,TGTGCCAGCAGTTTATCCCAACACTATGGCTACACCTTC,CASSLSQHYGYTF
TRBV5-1,.,TRBJ2-3,.,TGCGCCAGCAGCTTGTTTCCTGAGACAGATACGCAGTATTTT,CASSLFPETDTQYF
TRBV23-1,.,TRBJ1-5,.,TGCGCCAGCCCCCCGGTCCCCTTAGATCAGCCCCAGCATTTT,CASPPVPLDQPQHF
TRBV7-9,.,TRBJ1-4,.,TGTGCCAGCAGCTTAGTTCCTCCGGGGGTGTTTAATGAAAAACTGTTTTTT,CASSLVPPGVFNEKLFF
TRBV7-9,.,TRBJ1-3,large,TGTGCCAGCAGTTCGATTCTGACCCCGCGGAGAAACACCATATATTTT,CASSSILTPRRNTIYF
TRBV7-9,.,TRBJ1-6,few,TGTGCCAGCAGCCCGATGACAGGAGATAATTCACCCCTCCACTTT,CASSPMTGDNSPLHF
TRBV5-1,.,TRBJ2-6,.,TGCGCCAGCAGCTCTCCCGGGACGGGAAGCTCTGGGGCCAACGTCCTGACTTTC,CASSSPGTGSSGANVLTF
TRBV18,.,TRBJ1-5,.,TGTGCCAGCTCACCCTGGGGATCGAGCAATCAGCCCCAGCATTTT,CASSPWGSSNQPQHF
TRBV29-1,.,TRBJ1-2,.,TGCAGCGTCGGGGGCGATCTGACAGGTGGCTACACCTTC,CSVGGDLTGGYTF
TRBV19,TRBD2,TRBJ2-3,.,TGTGCCAGTAGGTCCCTGCGGGGGGGCCTGGATACGCAGTATTTT,CASRSLRGGLDTQYF
TRBV7-6,TRBD2,TRBJ2-7,.,TGTGCCAGCAGCCGCACTAGCGGGGGGTTGAGCTCCTACGAGCAGTACTTC,CASSRTSGGLSSYEQYF
TRBV25-1,.,TRBJ1-2,once,TGTGCCAGCAGTGAATTGACTGGTGGCTACACCTTC,CASSELTGGYTF
TRBV13,.,TRBJ1-1,few,TGTGCCAGCAGCCTAAGGGGACATATGAACACTGAAGCTTTCTTT,CASSLRGHMNTEAFF
TRBV3-1/TRBV3-2,.,TRBJ1-1,.,TGTGCCAGCAGTCCCAGGGGAGGAGCTGAAGCTTTCTTT,CASSPRGGAEAFF
TRBV15,TRBD1,TRBJ1-1,.,TGTGCCACCAGCAAGAACCGGGACAGGGAAGCTTTCTTT,CATSKNRDREAFF
TRBV19,TRBD1,TRBJ2-5,.,TGTGCCAGTAGTACCGGACAGGGGGTCCAAGAGACCCAGTACTTC,CASSTGQGVQETQYF
TRBV5-3,TRBD1,TRBJ1-4,.,TGTGCCAGAAGCGGGACAGGTGCTGGAAAACTGTTTTTT,CARSGTGAGKLFF